The TCR beta chain under discussion was sequenced for a study of shared clonotypes between healthy human individuals. This clone was counted a single time. Method: immunoSEQ multiplex PCR; TCRdb's copy keeps in-frame clones and lacks some. The sample carries approximately 940,000 clones, about 80% recorded once. CDR3 length: 17 amino acids. Germline CDR1 is LNHDA and CDR2 is SQIVND (reference sequence). Trimming cost V 5 bases and J 0 bases; bases outside gene matches: 7. The clonotype originates from a man between 18 and 29 years old in good health. Sequenced sample: memory CD4+ T cells sorted from blood. The sample's subset: CD45RA-negative fraction. This chain connects TRBV19 to TRBJ1-3; 10 nucleotides line up with TRBD1. CDR3 bases: TGTGCCAGTAGTCCAGGACAGGGGGATTCCTCTGGAAACACCATATATTTT. Its protein is CASSPGQGDSSGNTIYF.